The 15 T cell receptor beta chains in this list originate from one sample, sequenced in a study of blood T cell repertoires in COVID-19. The method was immunoSEQ multiplex PCR; TCRdb's version includes in-frame clones alone and lacks a portion of them. The repertoire consists of approximately 200,000 clones, with 88% occurring once and the leading ten covering about 4%. Sample: PBMCs or T cells enriched from blood (not recorded which). These receptors came from a woman aged 25 to 39 who had been exposed to COVID-19.

Note on this clone: This same CDR3 is encoded by further DNA sequences in the sample. V gene TRBV30 combines with J gene TRBJ2-3; 10 bases align to TRBD2. The germline CDR1 and CDR2 sequences are GTSNPN and SVGIG (reference sequence). The CDR3 is 16 amino acids. The junction had 6 bases not matched to a gene; V was cut back by 3 bases and J by 0 bases. Written as DNA, the CDR3 is TGTGCCTGGAGCCTCTGGACTAGCGGAAGCACAGATACGCAGTATTTT. Its protein is CAWSLWTSGSTDTQYF. The whole variable domain, filled in from reference TRBV30 and TRBJ2-3, reads SQTIHQWPATLVQPVGSPLSLECTVEGTSNPNLYWYRQAAGRGLQLLFYSVGIGQISSEVPQNLSASRPQDRQFILSSKKLLLSDSGFYLCAWSLWTSGSTDTQYFGPGTRLTVL.

CDR3 loop: CASSQGLPFTDTQYF. CDR3 bases: TGCGCCAGCAGCCAGGGACTCCCCTTCACAGATACGCAGTATTTT. The chain combines TRBV4-1 with TRBJ2-3, with D maybe TRBD2 (6 bases). The V end lost 3 bases, the J end lost 2 bases, and 12 bases lay between the germline ends. This CDR3 contains 15 residues. CDR1 MGHRA and CDR2 YSYEKL come from the germline V gene.

The gene calls are TRBV3-1 (or the pseudogene TRBV3-2) and TRBJ2-3, with 9 bases lining up with TRBD2. The CDR3 is 17 residues long. Per germline, CDR1 LGHDT and CDR2 YNNKEL (reference sequence). The V gene end was trimmed by 1 base and the J gene end by 5 bases; junction bases not matched to a gene: 10. The CDR3 coding sequence is TGTGCCAGCAGCCAAGTTACAGCGGGAGGTAGGAAAGATACGCAGTATTTT. It specifies CASSQVTAGGRKDTQYF.

CDR3: CASEQGASGEQYF. The CDR3 DNA follows: TGTGCCAGCGAACAGGGGGCATCAGGCGAGCAGTACTTC. The chain carries TRBV12-3 or TRBV12-4 and TRBJ2-7, with 9 bases matching TRBD1. The junction had 8 bases not matched to a gene; V was cut back by 8 bases and J by 6 bases. The CDR3 runs 13 residues.

The chain employs TRBV5-6 and TRBJ2-1; 7 positions agree with TRBD2. CDR1 SGHDT and CDR2 YYEEEE come from the germline V gene. This CDR3 region has 17 residues. V was clipped by 2 bases and J by 1 base; unmatched bases: 9. CDR3 bases: TGTGCCAGCAGCTTCTATCAACGGGGAGGGTCCTACAATGAGCAGTTCTTC. Amino acids: CASSFYQRGGSYNEQFF.

This clone was seen a handful of times. The genes are TRBV7-3 and TRBJ2-7, with D perhaps TRBD2 (5 bases). Trimming stripped 7 bases from V and 3 bases from J, with 13 bases between. The V gene's germline CDR1 is SGHTA and CDR2 FQGTGA. There are 13 residues in the CDR3. CDR3 loop: CASNNTSSYEQYF. The CDR3 DNA reads TGTGCCAGCAACAATACTAGTAGCTACGAGCAGTACTTC.

This sequence joins TRBV6-6 and TRBJ2-7, with 12 bases matching TRBD1. Germline-derived CDR1 and CDR2 are MNHNY and SVGAGI (reference sequence). V lost 11 bases to trimming and J lost 10 bases; unmatched junction nucleotides: 6. This CDR3 has 11 residues. CDR3 sequence (DNA): TGTGCCTCCGGGACAGGGGGCGCTCAGTACTTC. Translated, it gives CASGTGGAQYF.

This clone was picked up one time. The chain couples TRBV30 to TRBJ1-2; D is ambiguous. V shed 3 bases and J shed 0 bases, with 8 bases lying between them. The CDR3 loop spans 13 amino acids. The germline gives CDR1 GTSNPN, CDR2 SVGIG (reference sequence). CDR3 DNA: TGTGCCTGGAGCCAAATCCCTAACTATGGCTACACCTTC. Translation: CAWSQIPNYGYTF.

The chain carries TRBV19 and TRBJ2-7; 9 nucleotides match TRBD1. The CDR3 spans 14 residues. Trimming took 7 bases from V and 4 from J; bases not matched to a gene: 8. Per germline, CDR1 LNHDA and CDR2 SQIVND (reference sequence). The DNA of the CDR3 is TGTGCCAGTACCGACCGGGACAGGGTTTACGAGCAGTACTTC. Its translation: CASTDRDRVYEQYF.

This rearrangement joins TRBV5-1 to TRBJ1-2, with no clear D. Trimming stripped 1 base from V and 0 bases from J, with 10 bases between. Germline V lookup: CDR1 SGHRS, CDR2 YFSETQ. This CDR3 is 15 amino acids long. DNA for the CDR3: TGCGCCAGCAGCTTGAGCGGGCTCGCTAACTATGGCTACACCTTC. This translates into CASSLSGLANYGYTF.

The V call is TRBV5-1, the J call TRBJ1-1; 7 nucleotides agree with TRBD1. With 4 bases clipped from V and 1 base from J, the junction kept 7 bases outside the gene matches. The length of the CDR3 is 15 residues. Germline V CDR1 and CDR2: SGHRS, YFSETQ. DNA for the CDR3: TGCGCCAGCAGCAAGTTCCGACAGGGGAACACTGAAGCTTTCTTT. This encodes CASSKFRQGNTEAFF. The variable domain in full, with the rest retrieved from reference TRBV5-1 and TRBJ1-1, is KAGVTQTPRYLIKTRGQQVTLSCSPISGHRSVSWYQQTPGQGLQFLFEYFSETQRNKGNFPGRFSGRQFSNSRSEMNVSTLELGDSALYLCASSKFRQGNTEAFFGQGTRLTVV.

V gene TRBV14 combines with J gene TRBJ2-1; 8 bases align to TRBD1. CDR3 length: 15 amino acids. Losses at the gene ends were 4 bases for V and 10 bases for J; bases not matched to a gene: 12. Germline V gives CDR1 SGHDN, CDR2 FVKESK. The CDR3 here is CASSLPGTGFREQFF. The DNA of the CDR3 is TGTGCCAGCAGCCTTCCCGGGACAGGTTTCAGAGAGCAGTTCTTC.

This chain joins TRBV25-1 and TRBJ1-1; D unclear. The length of the CDR3 is 11 residues. Trimming stripped 7 bases from V and 11 bases from J, with 14 bases between. In germline, CDR1 is MGHDK, CDR2 SYGVNS. The CDR3 sequence: CASTSLGRAFF. The CDR3 coding sequence is TGTGCCAGCACCTCCCTCGGGAGGGCTTTCTTT.

Concerning this clone: Other DNA sequences of this sample code for an identical CDR3. V and J are TRBV5-1 and TRBJ1-1; 7 bases agree with TRBD1. CDR1 is SGHRS, CDR2 YFSETQ, per germline. There are 14 residues in the CDR3. V lost 4 bases and J lost 4; bases outside the gene matches: 7. The DNA for the CDR3 is TGCGCCAGCAGCCCAAGACAGGGAAGCACTGAAGCTTTCTTT. Amino acids: CASSPRQGSTEAFF. Full variable domain (missing parts from reference TRBV5-1 and TRBJ1-1): KAGVTQTPRYLIKTRGQQVTLSCSPISGHRSVSWYQQTPGQGLQFLFEYFSETQRNKGNFPGRFSGRQFSNSRSEMNVSTLELGDSALYLCASSPRQGSTEAFFGQGTRLTVV.

The chain uses TRBV27 and TRBJ1-3; possibly TRBD1 for D (5 bases). The CDR3 runs to 13 residues. V gave up 3 bases and J gave up 4 bases, with 7 bases separating them. CDR1 and CDR2 (germline): MNHEY, SMNVEV (reference sequence). In DNA, the CDR3 is TGTGCCAGCAGTTTGACAGCAGGAAACACCATATATTTT. Protein sequence: CASSLTAGNTIYF.